One TCR beta chain is described in this entry. Antigen specificity is unknown. Regions amplified from RNA transcripts were the TCR beta CDR3 regions. With the HTBI primer set, the TCR CDR3 went through a first round of RT-PCR. TCRdb independently ran MiXCR on the multiplex PCR reads; one entry per CDR3 protein. Of about 560,000 distinct CDR3 sequences listed, approximately 16% were seen once; the top ten hold more than 15%. These data belong to a study of T cells in Graves' hyperthyroidism and ophthalmopathy. Regarding the study as a whole: Through a model of 13 V-J features, ophthalmopathy was separated from stable hyperthyroidism. Researchers found most expanded thyroid clonotypes above 0.001 in blood as well. Ophthalmopathy onset followed model prediction by a median approximately 6.2 months.

Patients counted as stable if ophthalmopathy did not develop within 18 months. Germline V CDR1 and CDR2: DFQATT, SNEGSKA (reference sequence). Unmatched junction bases numbered 5, after V lost 3 bases and J lost 3 bases. The CDR3 has 16 amino acids. This chain links TRBV20-1 with TRBJ2-3, with TRBD2 matching over 14 bases. The TCR was taken from a woman between 18 and 29 years old with Graves' hyperthyroidism. Specimen: blood. The CDR3: CSARGTSGSWTDTQYF. CDR3 nucleotide sequence: TGCAGTGCTAGGGGGACTAGCGGGAGTTGGACAGATACGCAGTATTTT.